Listed here are 11 T cell receptor beta chains from one sample, sequenced in a study of shared clonotypes between healthy human individuals. The assay was immunoSEQ multiplex PCR, and TCRdb's table has in-frame clones only and misses some. The profile shows 630,000 or so clones, 98% of them singletons. The naive CD8 population came from CD45RO-negative cells selected for CCR7, without terminally differentiated effector memory CD45RA+ cells. The sample consisted of naive CD8+ T cells sorted from blood. The receptors stem from a man aged 30 to 39 in good health.

Worth noting for this clone: An end of the junction differs from the germline gene, which may be a read error. The chain combines TRBV15 with TRBJ2-7; unclear D gene. This CDR3 is 13 amino acids long. The germline gives CDR1 LNHNV, CDR2 YYDKDF (reference sequence). CDR3 residues: CATSRDLSFEQYF. Written as DNA, the CDR3 is TGTGCCACCAGCAGAGATCTCTCCTTCGAGCAGTACTTC.

The genes are TRBV11-2 and TRBJ2-7; D gene unclear. Germline CDR1 is SGHAT and CDR2 is FQNNGV. This CDR3 has 12 amino acids. Trimming left V 5 bases short and J 2 bases short, with 7 bases between. The CDR3 region has the DNA TGTGCCAGCAGCGATAAAACCTACGAGCAGTACTTC. Its protein product is CASSDKTYEQYF.

The chain carries TRBV5-1 and TRBJ2-3; TRBD1 matches at 7 bases. V lost 0 bases, J lost 2 bases, and 3 bases stayed unmatched. Germline CDR1 SGHRS, CDR2 YFSETQ. There are 15 residues in the CDR3. The CDR3 DNA is TGCGCCAGCAGCTTGGAGGGACAGCTCACAGATACGCAGTATTTT. Its protein is CASSLEGQLTDTQYF.

The chain has TRBV27 and TRBJ2-3; D remains ambiguous. Germline CDR1 is MNHEY and CDR2 is SMNVEV (reference sequence). The CDR3 contains 17 residues. Trimming shortened V by 0 bases and J by 6 bases, and 19 bases separated the two germline ends. CDR3 coding DNA: TGTGCCAGCAGTTTATCTCCGAGTAGTACCTATTGGGATACGCAGTATTTT. Residues: CASSLSPSSTYWDTQYF.

This CDR3 reads CASSWDGTNEQFF. CDR3 DNA sequence: TGTGCCAGCAGTTGGGATGGTACTAATGAGCAGTTCTTC. The chain couples TRBV27 to TRBJ2-1, with D uncertain. The CDR3 runs to 13 residues. V lost 4 bases and J 7 bases, leaving 11 bases between the germline ends. Germline-derived CDR1 and CDR2 are MNHEY and SMNVEV (reference sequence).

J is TRBJ1-1 and V is TRBV10-3, with D perhaps TRBD1 (6 bases). CDR3 size: 15 residues. Trimming took off 3 bases at V and 5 bases at J, with 16 bases between the two ends. Per germline, CDR1 ENHRY and CDR2 SYGVKD. CDR3 loop: CAISDPPGGRTEAFF. DNA for the CDR3: TGTGCCATCAGTGATCCCCCGGGGGGGCGGACTGAAGCTTTCTTT.

V and J are TRBV28 and TRBJ1-5; D call uncertain. The CDR3 has 15 amino acids. V lost 8 bases and J 2 bases, leaving 16 bases between the germline ends. The germline V gene encodes CDR1 MDHEN and CDR2 SYDVKM. The CDR3 sequence: CASGETFGGNQPQHF. In nucleotides, the CDR3 is TGTGCCAGCGGGGAAACATTCGGAGGCAATCAGCCCCAGCATTTT.

V usage is TRBV5-1 and J usage is TRBJ2-7; no reliable D call. CDR3 length: 12 residues. V lost 6 bases to trimming and J lost 3 bases, with 10 bases between them. Germline loops: CDR1 SGHRS, CDR2 YFSETQ. The DNA of the CDR3 is TGCGCCAGCACCAATCCCGACTACGAGCAGTACTTC. It yields the protein CASTNPDYEQYF. The whole variable domain, remainder taken from reference TRBV5-1 and TRBJ2-7, is KAGVTQTPRYLIKTRGQQVTLSCSPISGHRSVSWYQQTPGQGLQFLFEYFSETQRNKGNFPGRFSGRQFSNSRSEMNVSTLELGDSALYLCASTNPDYEQYFGPGTRLTVT.

V and J are TRBV27 and TRBJ2-3; 9 bases line up with TRBD2. Trimming at V came to 3 bases and at J to 6 bases, leaving 7 bases not matched to a gene. The germline V gene has CDR1 MNHEY and CDR2 SMNVEV (reference sequence). The CDR3 is 15 residues long. The CDR3: CASSLWAGGLDTQYF. Here the CDR3 DNA reads TGTGCCAGCAGTTTGTGGGCGGGAGGGCTGGATACGCAGTATTTT.

V gene TRBV7-8 combines with J gene TRBJ2-7; 8 positions agree with TRBD2. V shed 1 base and J 6 bases; nucleotides not matched to a gene: 8. The germline CDR1 and CDR2 sequences are SGHVS and FQNEAQ. The CDR3 extends over 15 amino acids. CDR3 sequence reads: CASSLGAAGVSEQYF. The CDR3 DNA follows: TGTGCCAGCAGCTTAGGGGCAGCGGGAGTCAGCGAGCAGTACTTC. The full variable domain, in which reference TRBV7-8 and TRBJ2-7 provide the parts outside the CDR3, is GAGVSQSPRYKVAKRGQDVALRCDPISGHVSLFWYQQALGQGPEFLTYFQNEAQLDKSGLPSDRFFAERPEGSVSTLKIQRTQQEDSAVYLCASSLGAAGVSEQYFGPGTRLTVT.

This clone was detected once. The chain recombines TRBV5-4 with TRBJ2-1; 9 nucleotides match TRBD1. CDR1 SGHNT and CDR2 YYREEE come from the germline V gene (reference sequence). The CDR3 is made up of 13 amino acids. V gave up 4 bases and J gave up 8 bases; unmatched junction bases: 4. The CDR3 region has the DNA TGTGCCAGCAGCCCGGGACAGGGCTATGAGCAGTTCTTC. Its translation is CASSPGQGYEQFF.